Listed below are T cell receptor beta chains from one sample, sequenced in a study of blood T cell repertoires in COVID-19. The method was immunoSEQ multiplex PCR; TCRdb's version includes in-frame clones alone and lacks a portion of them. The repertoire holds roughly 140,000 clones, with approximately 80% as singletons. Specimen: PBMCs or T cells enriched from blood (not recorded which). These receptors were taken from a woman aged 18 to 35 who had been exposed to COVID-19. The CDR3 runs from the conserved cysteine through the conserved F or W. Each record gives: D gene, J gene, V gene, clone size, CDR3 protein, CDR3 DNA. D genes are given only for firm matches. Clone size, where shown, is once, few, many, or a class for clones that have expanded.

D: .; J: TRBJ1-5; V: TRBV18; size: .; CDR3: CASSPGESNQPQHF; DNA: TGTGCCAGCTCGCCGGGAGAAAGCAATCAGCCCCAGCATTTT
D: .; J: TRBJ2-1; V: TRBV28; size: .; CDR3: CASSLVGATYNEQFF; DNA: TGTGCCAGCAGTTTAGTGGGAGCCACCTACAATGAGCAGTTCTTC
D: .; J: TRBJ2-2; V: TRBV10-1; size: .; CDR3: CASSGRPGSDTGELFF; DNA: TGCGCCAGCAGTGGGCGACCCGGGAGCGACACCGGGGAGCTGTTTTTT
D: .; J: TRBJ1-2; V: TRBV7-8; size: .; CDR3: CASSLNYGYTF; DNA: TGTGCCAGCAGCCTAAACTATGGCTACACCTTC
D: .; J: TRBJ2-5; V: TRBV7-6; size: .; CDR3: CASSLTTSGETQYF; DNA: TGTGCCAGCAGCTTAACGACTAGTGGAGAGACCCAGTACTTC
D: TRBD2; J: TRBJ2-3; V: TRBV5-1; size: .; CDR3: CASRLGGRNTDTQYF; DNA: TGCGCCAGCAGGCTTGGCGGGAGGAACACAGATACGCAGTATTTT
D: TRBD1; J: TRBJ1-5; V: TRBV5-8; size: few; CDR3: CASSLATGAEIQPQHF; DNA: TGTGCCAGCAGCTTGGCCACAGGGGCGGAAATTCAGCCCCAGCATTTT
D: TRBD2; J: TRBJ2-1; V: TRBV28; size: .; CDR3: CASSLQAILAGEFRTEQFF; DNA: TGTGCCAGCAGTTTACAAGCCATACTAGCGGGAGAGTTTAGGACTGAGCAGTTCTTC
D: .; J: TRBJ1-1; V: TRBV18; size: once; CDR3: CASSPPAGLNTEAFF; DNA: TGTGCCAGCTCACCACCTGCGGGGCTGAACACTGAAGCTTTCTTT
D: .; J: TRBJ2-7; V: TRBV5-8; size: .; CDR3: CASSRLAYEQYF; DNA: TGTGCCAGCAGCAGACTAGCCTACGAGCAGTACTTC
D: TRBD1; J: TRBJ1-6; V: TRBV7-3; size: .; CDR3: CASSLARDRNNSPLHF; DNA: TGTGCCAGCAGCTTAGCCAGGGACAGAAATAATTCACCCCTCCACTTT
D: TRBD2; J: TRBJ2-5; V: TRBV14; size: .; CDR3: CASSRLGLAGQETQYF; DNA: TGTGCCAGCAGCCGACTAGGACTAGCGGGGCAAGAGACCCAGTACTTC
D: TRBD2; J: TRBJ2-5; V: TRBV7-6; size: few; CDR3: CASSPNPGTREETQYF; DNA: TGTGCCAGCAGCCCCAATCCCGGGACTAGGGAGGAGACCCAGTACTTC
D: TRBD1; J: TRBJ1-3; V: TRBV7-9; size: .; CDR3: CASRTGTGAGNTIYF; DNA: TGTGCCAGCAGGACCGGGACAGGGGCAGGAAACACCATATATTTT
D: TRBD2; J: TRBJ2-7; V: TRBV4-3; size: few; CDR3: CASSQDEREGLREQYF; DNA: TGCGCCAGCAGCCAAGATGAGCGGGAGGGCCTAAGGGAGCAGTACTTC
D: .; J: TRBJ1-2; V: TRBV2; size: .; CDR3: CASSERQVYGYTF; DNA: TGTGCCAGCAGTGAAAGACAGGTCTATGGCTACACCTTC
D: .; J: TRBJ2-1; V: TRBV11-2; size: .; CDR3: CASNKPWGLTHEQFF; DNA: TGTGCCAGCAACAAGCCTTGGGGACTCACCCATGAGCAGTTCTTC
D: TRBD2; J: TRBJ2-3; V: TRBV9; size: .; CDR3: CASSSSGYGTDTQYF; DNA: TGTGCCAGCAGCTCTAGCGGGTACGGCACAGATACGCAGTATTTT
D: .; J: TRBJ1-2; V: TRBV9; size: .; CDR3: CASSAGTGIYGYTF; DNA: TGTGCCAGCAGCGCCGGGACTGGGATTTATGGCTACACCTTC
D: .; J: TRBJ1-3; V: TRBV30; size: .; CDR3: CAWRDEWRNTIYF; DNA: TGTGCCTGGAGAGATGAGTGGAGGAACACCATATATTTT
D: TRBD1; J: TRBJ2-2; V: TRBV19; size: .; CDR3: CASTKQGPLAGELFF; DNA: TGTGCCAGTACCAAACAGGGGCCCTTAGCCGGGGAGCTGTTTTTT
D: .; J: TRBJ2-2; V: TRBV11-3; size: .; CDR3: CASSLLNTGELFF; DNA: TGTGCCAGCAGCTTGTTAAACACCGGGGAGCTGTTTTTT
D: TRBD2; J: TRBJ2-1; V: TRBV6-5; size: few; CDR3: CASSYGSGSYNEQFF; DNA: TGTGCCAGCAGTTACGGGAGCGGGAGCTACAATGAGCAGTTCTTC
D: TRBD1; J: TRBJ2-5; V: TRBV27; size: .; CDR3: CASSLLGQGETQYF; DNA: TGTGCCAGCAGTTTATTAGGACAGGGCGAGACCCAGTACTTC
D: .; J: TRBJ1-2; V: TRBV9; size: once; CDR3: CASSGQFYGYTF; DNA: TGTGCCAGCAGCGGACAATTCTATGGCTACACCTTC
D: .; J: TRBJ2-1; V: TRBV29-1; size: .; CDR3: CSAGLGNNEQFF; DNA: TGCAGCGCTGGACTCGGAAACAATGAGCAGTTCTTC
D: .; J: TRBJ2-1; V: TRBV7-2; size: .; CDR3: CASSLVGGGARNEQFF; DNA: TGTGCCAGCAGCTTAGTAGGCGGCGGGGCACGCAATGAGCAGTTCTTC
D: .; J: TRBJ1-1; V: TRBV10-3; size: .; CDR3: CAISERENTEAFF; DNA: TGTGCCATCAGTGAGAGAGAGAACACTGAAGCTTTCTTT
D: .; J: TRBJ1-1; V: TRBV25-1; size: .; CDR3: CASTPRGQIPEAFF; DNA: TGTGCCAGCACTCCCCGGGGTCAAATCCCTGAAGCTTTCTTT
D: TRBD2; J: TRBJ2-1; V: TRBV5-6; size: .; CDR3: CASSLTSGSFNEQFF; DNA: TGTGCCAGCAGCTTGACTAGCGGATCATTCAATGAGCAGTTCTTC
D: TRBD2; J: TRBJ2-1; V: TRBV18; size: few; CDR3: CASSPLGSGGNNEQFF; DNA: TGTGCCAGCTCACCGTTGGGGAGCGGGGGGAACAATGAGCAGTTCTTC
D: .; J: TRBJ1-5; V: TRBV18; size: .; CDR3: CASSREGRVPQHF; DNA: TGTGCCAGCTCGCGTGAAGGCCGGGTCCCCCAGCATTTT
D: .; J: TRBJ1-1; V: TRBV29-1; size: .; CDR3: CSVEVGGQTEAFF; DNA: TGCAGCGTTGAAGTCGGGGGGCAAACTGAAGCTTTCTTT
D: TRBD2; J: TRBJ2-7; V: TRBV3-1/TRBV3-2; size: .; CDR3: CASSHDIGGSPSYEQYF; DNA: TGTGCCAGCAGCCATGATATTGGCGGGAGTCCCTCCTACGAGCAGTACTTC
D: .; J: TRBJ1-2; V: TRBV7-9; size: once; CDR3: CGGRLPYGYTF; DNA: TGCGGGGGAAGATTACCATATGGCTACACCTTC
D: TRBD1; J: TRBJ1-2; V: TRBV24-1; size: few; CDR3: CATSDFPPTGTLNYGYTF; DNA: TGTGCCACCAGTGATTTCCCCCCGACAGGGACACTTAACTATGGCTACACCTTC
D: TRBD1; J: TRBJ2-7; V: TRBV28; size: .; CDR3: CASADRGYEQYF; DNA: TGTGCCAGCGCCGACAGGGGCTACGAGCAGTACTTC
D: .; J: TRBJ1-1; V: TRBV27; size: .; CDR3: CASSSGEGTEAFF; DNA: TGTGCCAGCAGTTCCGGGGAGGGCACTGAAGCTTTCTTT
D: .; J: TRBJ2-2; V: TRBV30; size: .; CDR3: CAWSTANTGELFF; DNA: TGTGCCTGGTCTACAGCGAACACCGGGGAGCTGTTTTTT
D: TRBD2; J: TRBJ2-1; V: TRBV6-5; size: .; CDR3: CASSKLAGGPDEQFF; DNA: TGTGCCAGCAGCAAACTAGCGGGAGGGCCCGATGAGCAGTTCTTC
D: TRBD1; J: TRBJ1-2; V: TRBV27; size: .; CDR3: CASSRDRGYGYTF; DNA: TGTGCCAGCAGTCGGGACAGGGGATATGGCTACACCTTC
D: TRBD2; J: TRBJ2-7; V: TRBV5-1; size: once; CDR3: CASTPSGSSRYEQYF; DNA: TGCGCCAGCACTCCTAGCGGGAGCTCTAGGTACGAGCAGTACTTC
D: .; J: TRBJ2-7; V: TRBV7-2; size: .; CDR3: CASSLGGSVISYEQYF; DNA: TGTGCCAGCAGCTTAGGAGGTAGCGTCATCTCCTACGAGCAGTACTTC
D: .; J: TRBJ1-1; V: TRBV30; size: .; CDR3: CAWSGGPLNTEAFF; DNA: TGTGCCTGGAGTGGAGGTCCGCTGAACACTGAAGCTTTCTTT
D: .; J: TRBJ2-7; V: TRBV11-2; size: few; CDR3: CASSLGGTERTIEQYF; DNA: TGTGCCAGCAGCTTAGGTGGCACGGAGCGGACCATCGAGCAGTACTTC
D: TRBD1; J: TRBJ1-2; V: TRBV5-1; size: .; CDR3: CASSSKTGVDNYGYTF; DNA: TGCGCCAGCAGCTCCAAGACAGGGGTGGATAACTATGGCTACACCTTC